This T cell receptor beta chain was captured by sequencing in a study of shared clonotypes between healthy human individuals. Clones were read by immunoSEQ multiplex PCR, and TCRdb kept only the in-frame ones, dropping some. The sample has approximately 87,000 clones; about 61% are singletons. This clone is deemed medium-sized (0.01 to 0.1%). The CDR3 consists of 13 residues. In germline, CDR1 is SGHNT, CDR2 YYREEE (reference sequence). V was shortened by 4 bases and J by 6 bases, with 10 bases between the two germline ends. The chain links TRBV5-4 to TRBJ2-2; D remains ambiguous. Sequences were obtained from memory CD8+ T cells sorted from blood. The sample's subset: CD45RO+ cells pooled with CCR7-negative TemRA cells. The clonotype was recovered from a young man in good health. As DNA, the CDR3 is TGTGCCAGCAGCCCCGAGCATTCCGGGGAGCTGTTTTTT. Translated: CASSPEHSGELFF.